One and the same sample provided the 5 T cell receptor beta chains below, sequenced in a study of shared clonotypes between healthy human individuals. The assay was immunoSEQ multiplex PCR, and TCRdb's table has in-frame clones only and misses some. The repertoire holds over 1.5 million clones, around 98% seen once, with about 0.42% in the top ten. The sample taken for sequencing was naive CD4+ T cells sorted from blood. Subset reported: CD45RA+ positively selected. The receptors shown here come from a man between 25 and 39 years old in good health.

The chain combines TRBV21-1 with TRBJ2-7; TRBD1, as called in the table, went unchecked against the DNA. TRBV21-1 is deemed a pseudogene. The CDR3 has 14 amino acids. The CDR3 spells CASSGTDRAYEQYF. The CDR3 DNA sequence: TGTGCCAGCAGCGGGACAGACCGGGCCTACGAGCAGTACTTC.

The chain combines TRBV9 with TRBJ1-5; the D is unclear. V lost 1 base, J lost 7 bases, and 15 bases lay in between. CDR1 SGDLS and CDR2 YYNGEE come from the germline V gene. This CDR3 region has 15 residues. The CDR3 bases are TGTGCCAGCAGCGTAACTGGTGCCAGAGAACAGCCCCAGCATTTT. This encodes CASSVTGAREQPQHF. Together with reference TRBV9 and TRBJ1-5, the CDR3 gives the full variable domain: DSGVTQTPKHLITATGQRVTLRCSPRSGDLSVYWYQQSLDQGLQFLIQYYNGEERAKGNILERFSAQQFPDLHSELNLSSLELGDSALYFCASSVTGAREQPQHFGDGTRLSIL.

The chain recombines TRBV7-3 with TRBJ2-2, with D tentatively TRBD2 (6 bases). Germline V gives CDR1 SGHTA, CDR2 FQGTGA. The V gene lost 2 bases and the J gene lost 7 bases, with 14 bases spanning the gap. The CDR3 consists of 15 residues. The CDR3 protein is CASSLVGSGIGELFF. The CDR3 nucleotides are TGTGCCAGCAGCTTAGTCGGGAGTGGCATCGGGGAGCTGTTTTTT.

The CDR3: CASSFLTVQPQHF. CDR3 DNA: TGTGCCAGCAGCTTCTTGACAGTCCAGCCCCAGCATTTT. This chain joins TRBV4-2 and TRBJ1-5, with a possible D match to TRBD1 (5 bases). The CDR3 has 13 residues. The V gene lost 5 bases and the J gene lost 7 bases, with 12 bases spanning the gap. Germline V gene lookup returns CDR1 LGHNA and CDR2 YNFKEQ.

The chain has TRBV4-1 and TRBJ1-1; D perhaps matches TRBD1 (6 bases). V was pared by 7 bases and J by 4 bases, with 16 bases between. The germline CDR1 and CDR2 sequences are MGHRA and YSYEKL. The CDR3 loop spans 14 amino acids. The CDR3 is CASTLRGGSTEAFF. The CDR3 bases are TGCGCCAGCACCCTCAGGGGAGGATCCACTGAAGCTTTCTTT.